Presented here are 23 T cell receptor beta chains from one specimen sequenced in a study of beta chain features in type 1 diabetes. Since all of the isolated RNA was reverse transcribed, expressed TCRB transcripts were what got sequenced. The assay was immunoSEQ multiplex PCR, and TCRdb's table has in-frame clones only and misses some. The sample shows around 310,000 clones, approximately 9.9% of them seen only once. The sequenced sample was naive CD4+ T cells from blood. These receptors originate from a woman aged 25 to 45 in good health.

V is TRBV19 and J is TRBJ2-1, with D possibly TRBD2 on 6 matching bases. V lost 3 bases and J 3 bases, leaving 12 bases between the germline ends. This CDR3 has 15 residues. Germline V gives CDR1 LNHDA, CDR2 SQIVND (reference sequence). CDR3 nucleotides: TGTGCCAGTAGTATTTGGGCGGAGGGCTACAATGAGCAGTTCTTC. Its protein product is CASSIWAEGYNEQFF.

The chain uses TRBV7-2 and TRBJ2-2, with TRBD2 matching over 9 bases. This CDR3 has 16 amino acids. In germline, CDR1 is SGHTA, CDR2 FQGNSA. The V segment lost 1 base and the J segment 3 bases; nucleotides outside the gene matches: 3. CDR3 loop: CASSLEGTSYTGELFF. CDR3 nucleotides: TGTGCCAGCAGCTTAGAGGGGACTAGCTACACCGGGGAGCTGTTTTTT.

In this sample, this clone turned up a few times. The chain joins TRBV30 to TRBJ2-5; 15 bases are a match to TRBD2. V shed 3 bases, J shed 5 bases, and the junction held 4 bases outside the gene matches. The germline gives CDR1 GTSNPN, CDR2 SVGIG (reference sequence). The CDR3 has 15 residues. CDR3 sequence reads: CAWSRTSGRGETQYF. In DNA, the CDR3 is TGTGCCTGGAGCCGGACTAGCGGGAGGGGGGAGACCCAGTACTTC. The complete variable domain, with remaining parts taken from reference TRBV30 and TRBJ2-5, reads SQTIHQWPATLVQPVGSPLSLECTVEGTSNPNLYWYRQAAGRGLQLLFYSVGIGQISSEVPQNLSASRPQDRQFILSSKKLLLSDSGFYLCAWSRTSGRGETQYFGPGTRLLVL.

This clone was detected a few times. The chain couples TRBV30 to TRBJ2-7, with D maybe TRBD2 (6 bases). Germline-derived CDR1 and CDR2 are GTSNPN and SVGIG (reference sequence). This CDR3 spans 15 amino acids. Trimming stripped 3 bases from V and 6 bases from J, with 21 bases between. CDR3 loop: CAWREAYGSAREQYF. CDR3 coding DNA: TGTGCCTGGAGGGAGGCATACGGGAGCGCCCGCGAGCAGTACTTC. The variable domain in full, with the rest retrieved from reference TRBV30 and TRBJ2-7, is SQTIHQWPATLVQPVGSPLSLECTVEGTSNPNLYWYRQAAGRGLQLLFYSVGIGQISSEVPQNLSASRPQDRQFILSSKKLLLSDSGFYLCAWREAYGSAREQYFGPGTRLTVT.

This clone has a handful of counts. This sequence joins TRBV18 and TRBJ2-1; 9 positions agree with TRBD2. The CDR3 spans 13 residues. V dropped 3 bases and J dropped 7; count of bases not matched to a gene: 1. Germline values: CDR1 KGHSH, CDR2 LQKENI. CDR3 residues: CASSPSGSNEQFF. CDR3 in DNA: TGTGCCAGCTCACCTAGCGGGAGTAATGAGCAGTTCTTC.

The chain couples TRBV28 to TRBJ2-7; tentatively, D is TRBD1 (5 bases). Germline assignment: CDR1 MDHEN and CDR2 SYDVKM. This CDR3 has 15 amino acids. The V gene lost 4 bases and the J gene lost 11 bases, with 24 bases spanning the gap. In DNA form, the CDR3 reads TGTGCCAGCAGTTCTCCCCGCGGAGACCGGGTAGGGGAGTACTTC. This sequence encodes CASSSPRGDRVGEYF.

This clone was observed a few times. This chain joins TRBV9 and TRBJ2-5, with 7 bases lining up with TRBD1. V lost 3 bases and J lost 5; bases outside the gene matches: 7. This CDR3 has 14 amino acids. CDR1 and CDR2 from the germline V gene are SGDLS and YYNGEE. CDR3 residues: CASSAEGAGETQYF. CDR3 sequence (DNA): TGTGCCAGCAGCGCTGAGGGGGCGGGCGAGACCCAGTACTTC.

The rearrangement uses TRBV7-9 and TRBJ2-7; perhaps TRBD1 as D (5 bases). V was clipped by 2 bases and J by 1 base, with 9 bases between them. Looked up from germline, CDR1 is SEHNR and CDR2 is FQNEAQ (reference sequence). This CDR3 is built from 14 residues. DNA for the CDR3: TGTGCCAGCAGCTTATCCAGGGAATCCTACGAGCAGTACTTC. Protein: CASSLSRESYEQYF. Combining the CDR3 with reference TRBV7-9 and TRBJ2-7 gives the whole variable domain DTGVSQNPRHKITKRGQNVTFRCDPISEHNRLYWYRQTLGQGPEFLTYFQNEAQLEKSRLLSDRFSAERPKGSFSTLEIQRTEQGDSAMYLCASSLSRESYEQYFGPGTRLTVT.

The V call is TRBV27, the J call TRBJ2-7, with 9 bases that match TRBD2. V shed 5 bases, J shed 0 bases, and the junction held 5 bases outside the gene matches. The CDR3 extends over 15 amino acids. CDR1 and CDR2 (germline): MNHEY, SMNVEV (reference sequence). The CDR3 DNA follows: TGTGCCAGCAGTCGCTTAGCGGGAGTCTCCTACGAGCAGTACTTC. This sequence encodes CASSRLAGVSYEQYF.

CDR3 bases: TGTGCCAGCTCACCATTAATGGAGGACACTGAAGCTTTCTTT. This translates into CASSPLMEDTEAFF. The V and J genes are TRBV18 and TRBJ1-1, with D uncertain. The CDR3 runs to 14 residues. Germline-derived CDR1 and CDR2 are KGHSH and LQKENI. V lost 2 bases and J 3 bases, leaving 10 bases between the germline ends.

This clone has just a few counts. The chain links TRBV18 to TRBJ2-2, with 14 bases lining up with TRBD2. The CDR3 contains 17 residues. Per germline, CDR1 KGHSH and CDR2 LQKENI. The junction had 7 bases not matched to a gene; V was cut back by 3 bases and J by 7 bases. The DNA for the CDR3 is TGTGCCAGCTCACCTACTGGGACTAGCGGGAGCATCGGGGAGCTGTTTTTT. It is translated as CASSPTGTSGSIGELFF.

The chain uses TRBV18 and TRBJ1-1, with D hard to call. The V gene's germline CDR1 is KGHSH and CDR2 LQKENI. V gave up 3 bases and J gave up 4 bases, with 12 bases separating them. The CDR3 length is 14 residues. CDR3 coding DNA: TGTGCCAGCTCACCGGCACACTCGGGCACTGAAGCTTTCTTT. As protein: CASSPAHSGTEAFF.

V gene TRBV6-5 combines with J gene TRBJ2-2; 9 nucleotides agree with TRBD1. Germline V gene sequence: CDR1 MNHEY, CDR2 SVGAGI. Trimming cost V 6 bases and J 5 bases; bases outside gene matches: 7. This CDR3 region has 15 residues. CDR3 region: CASSYRGQGTGELFF. The DNA for the CDR3 is TGTGCCAGCAGCTATCGGGGACAGGGAACCGGGGAGCTGTTTTTT.

This clone was detected only a few times. The chain uses TRBV11-1 and TRBJ2-7; perhaps TRBD2 as D (5 bases). The CDR3 length is 15 residues. In germline, CDR1 is SGHAT, CDR2 FQDESV (reference sequence). V was pared by 7 bases and J by 0 bases, with 16 bases between. The CDR3, as DNA: TGTGCCAGCAAAATCGATTCGGGGAGCTCCTACGAGCAGTACTTC. Translation gives CASKIDSGSSYEQYF.

Only a few counts were recorded for this clone. V is TRBV7-2 and J is TRBJ2-3; 11 nucleotides agree with TRBD2. The CDR3 has 16 residues. CDR1 and CDR2 (germline): SGHTA, FQGNSA. The V gene end was trimmed by 5 bases and the J gene end by 5 bases; junction bases not matched to a gene: 9. Here the CDR3 DNA reads TGTGCCAGCAGCCCCCGACTAGCGGGGCCAGGAGATACGCAGTATTTT. Protein product: CASSPRLAGPGDTQYF.

The chain employs TRBV18 and TRBJ2-7; D possibly corresponds to TRBD1 (6 bases). The CDR3 runs 13 residues. V lost 0 bases and J lost 6, with 9 bases in between. From germline, CDR1 is KGHSH and CDR2 LQKENI. The CDR3: CASSPPSRGEQYF. Here the CDR3 DNA reads TGTGCCAGCTCACCACCGTCCAGGGGCGAGCAGTACTTC.

CDR3 region: CASSLDRGSYEQYF. DNA of the CDR3: TGCGCCAGCAGCTTGGACAGGGGATCCTACGAGCAGTACTTC. The rearrangement links TRBV5-1 to TRBJ2-7, with 7 bases matching TRBD1. This CDR3 comprises 14 residues. With 0 bases clipped from V and 1 base from J, the junction kept 1 base outside the gene matches. CDR1 is SGHRS, CDR2 YFSETQ, per germline.

The V gene is TRBV5-1, the J gene TRBJ2-5, with TRBD2 identical over 8 bases. Germline V gene sequence: CDR1 SGHRS, CDR2 YFSETQ. Germline trimming cut 0 bases from V and 2 bases from J; bases unmatched to any gene: 6. CDR3 size: 16 residues. The CDR3 nucleotides read TGCGCCAGCAGCTTGGTCGCGGGAGGAGGTCAAGAGACCCAGTACTTC. It specifies CASSLVAGGGQETQYF.

The V call is TRBV7-2, the J call TRBJ2-1; TRBD1 matches 9 bases. Trimming removed 6 bases from V and 1 base from J; junction bases left unmatched: 7. This CDR3 spans 16 amino acids. The germline CDR1 and CDR2 sequences are SGHTA and FQGNSA. The CDR3 here is CASRPQGAVSYNEQFF. The CDR3 DNA reads TGTGCCAGCAGACCACAGGGGGCAGTATCCTACAATGAGCAGTTCTTC.

This clone was detected many times. The rearrangement uses TRBV7-9 and TRBJ2-3; TRBD1 might be the D (5 bases). Germline V CDR1 and CDR2: SEHNR, FQNEAQ (reference sequence). The CDR3 totals 14 residues. V was trimmed by 2 bases and J by 4 bases, leaving 10 bases between them. Written as DNA, the CDR3 is TGTGCCAGCAGCTTAAGGACAACAGCAGATACGCAGTATTTT. It is translated as CASSLRTTADTQYF.

The V gene is TRBV6-5, the J gene TRBJ2-1; D is possibly TRBD1 (7 bases). Trimming took off 8 bases at V and 6 bases at J, with 14 bases between the two ends. Germline CDR1 and CDR2: MNHEY and SVGAGI. The CDR3 runs 13 residues. DNA of the CDR3: TGTGCCAGCGTGCGGCAGGGGGGCAATGAGCAGTTCTTC. This sequence encodes CASVRQGGNEQFF.

This clone was counted only a few times. The chain joins TRBV20-1 to TRBJ1-3; D is unclear. This CDR3 is 11 amino acids long. Deletions cut 3 bases from V and 8 bases from J, with 8 bases between. Germline V gene lookup returns CDR1 DFQATT and CDR2 SNEGSKA (reference sequence). For the CDR3, the DNA is TGCAGTGCTAGCCAACGAGACACCATATATTTT. This gives the protein CSASQRDTIYF.

In its sample, this clone was seen a few times. The V gene is TRBV28, the J gene TRBJ2-5; 12 bases align to TRBD1. This CDR3 region has 17 residues. Germline V gene sequence: CDR1 MDHEN, CDR2 SYDVKM. After removal of 6 bases from V and 1 base from J, the junction contained 9 bases not matched to a gene. DNA of the CDR3: TGTGCCAGCAGGACCGGGACAGGGGGCAGGGGCCAAGAGACCCAGTACTTC. It is translated as CASRTGTGGRGQETQYF. Full variable domain (remainder filled in from reference TRBV28 and TRBJ2-5): DVKVTQSSRYLVKRTGEKVFLECVQDMDHENMFWYRQDPGLGLRLIYFSYDVKMKEKGDIPEGYSVSREKKERFSLILESASTNQTSMYLCASRTGTGGRGQETQYFGPGTRLLVL.